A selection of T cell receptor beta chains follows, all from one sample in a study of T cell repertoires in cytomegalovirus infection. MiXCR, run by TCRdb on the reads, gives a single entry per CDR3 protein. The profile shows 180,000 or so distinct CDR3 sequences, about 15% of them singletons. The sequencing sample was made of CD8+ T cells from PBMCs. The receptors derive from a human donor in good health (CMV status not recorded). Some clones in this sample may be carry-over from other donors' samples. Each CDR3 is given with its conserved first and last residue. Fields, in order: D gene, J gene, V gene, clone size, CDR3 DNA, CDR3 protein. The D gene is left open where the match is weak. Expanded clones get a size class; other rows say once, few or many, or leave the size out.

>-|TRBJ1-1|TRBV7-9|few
TGTGCCAGCGAGGGGGATCGTACTGAAGCTTTCTTT
CASEGDRTEAFF
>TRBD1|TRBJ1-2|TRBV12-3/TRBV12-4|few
TGTGCCAGCAGTTTAGAGGACAGGGAAATCTATGGCTACACCTTC
CASSLEDREIYGYTF
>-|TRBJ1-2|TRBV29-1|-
TGCAGCGTTGAAGATCTAAAAGAGCTCGGACACCACTATGGCTACACCTTC
CSVEDLKELGHHYGYTF
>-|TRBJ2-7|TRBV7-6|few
TGTGCCAGCAGCCTAGAGACAGGTTTTGCCTACGAGCAGTACTTC
CASSLETGFAYEQYF
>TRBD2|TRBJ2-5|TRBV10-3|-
TGTGCCATCGCCCGGGAGGGAGAGGAGACCCAGTACTTC
CAIAREGEETQYF
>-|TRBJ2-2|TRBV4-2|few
TGTGCCAGCAGCCACTTGGAGAGGGGGAACACCGGGGAGCTGTTTTTT
CASSHLERGNTGELFF
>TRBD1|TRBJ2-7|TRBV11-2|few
TGTGCCAGCAGCTTATTAGGGGGACAGCCTTCCTACGAGCAGTACTTC
CASSLLGGQPSYEQYF
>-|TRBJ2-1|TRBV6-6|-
TGTGCCAGCACGGGGACCTTGAATGAGCAGTTCTTC
CASTGTLNEQFF
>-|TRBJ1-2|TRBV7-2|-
TGTGCCAGCAGCTTAGTACCAGGGGAGAGTGGTGGCTACACCTTC
CASSLVPGESGGYTF
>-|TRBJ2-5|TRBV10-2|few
TGCGCCAGCAGTGAGTGGGAACTAGACCGACAAGAGACCCAGTACTTC
CASSEWELDRQETQYF
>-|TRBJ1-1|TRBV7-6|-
TGTGCCAGCAGCCAGGACAGCCCTGAAGCTTTCTTT
CASSQDSPEAFF
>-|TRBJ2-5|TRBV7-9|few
TGTGCCAGCAGCTTAGTTATATCGGGGCCCAGGGAGACCCAGTACTTC
CASSLVISGPRETQYF
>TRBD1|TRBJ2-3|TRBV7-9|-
TGTGCCAGCAGCTTACGACAGGGGGCTTGGGGCACAGATACGCAGTATTTT
CASSLRQGAWGTDTQYF
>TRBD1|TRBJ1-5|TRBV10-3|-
TGTGCCACCCAGGGGGAAAATGAGCCCCAGCATTTT
CATQGENEPQHF